These T cell receptor beta chains were read from a single sample in a study of shared clonotypes between healthy human individuals. Measured with immunoSEQ multiplex PCR; TCRdb has only the in-frame clones, and not every one. The table shows around 2,000,000 clones, with 90% to 95% occurring only once. Sample: naive CD4+ T cells sorted from blood. The receptors stem from a man between 18 and 29 years old in good health. The CDR3 runs from the conserved cysteine through the conserved F or W. D genes are given only for firm matches. Expanded clones get a size class; other rows say once, few or many, or leave the size out.

TRBD1	NA	TRBV5-6	TRBJ1-4	TGTGCCAGCAGCTATAAGCAGACAGGGGGCGAAGAAAAACTGTTTTTT	CASSYKQTGGEEKLFF
NA	NA	TRBV10-3	TRBJ1-4	TGTGCCACCCTGGGTGGAGCTAATGAAAAACTGTTTTTT	CATLGGANEKLFF
TRBD1	NA	TRBV30	TRBJ1-2	TGTGCCTCCCCCCGACAGGGTCGCGTTGGCTACACCTTC	CASPRQGRVGYTF
NA	NA	TRBV18	TRBJ2-7	TGTGCCAGCTCACCACAGGTGGACGAGCAGTACTTC	CASSPQVDEQYF
NA	NA	TRBV5-1	TRBJ1-3	TGCGCCAGCAGCTTGTCAGCCGGGTCTGGAAACACCATATATTTT	CASSLSAGSGNTIYF
NA	NA	TRBV7-9	TRBJ2-7	TGTGCCAGCAGCTCTAGTGACAGTCCACTTTCCTACGAGCAGTACTTC	CASSSSDSPLSYEQYF
NA	NA	TRBV4-1	TRBJ2-7	TGCGCCAGCAGCCAACCCTTAGCGGTCCGCGGGGTGGAGCAGTACTTC	CASSQPLAVRGVEQYF
NA	NA	TRBV19	TRBJ2-3	TGTGCCAGTAGTATCCCCCGGGCGAGTACGCAGTATTTT	CASSIPRASTQYF
NA	NA	TRBV30	TRBJ1-1	TGTGCCTGGAACGACGGATTAAACACTGAAGCTTTCTTT	CAWNDGLNTEAFF
NA	NA	TRBV5-1	TRBJ1-2	TGCGCCAGCAGCCCAGGACCGGAACGCTATGGCTACACCTTC	CASSPGPERYGYTF
TRBD2	NA	TRBV9	TRBJ2-1	TGTGCCAGCAGCGTAGTTTGGGCTAGCGGGGGGCAGCAGTTCTTC	CASSVVWASGGQQFF
NA	once	TRBV7-6	TRBJ2-1	TGTGCCAGCAGCTTAGGCCGGACAAACAATGAGCAGTTCTTC	CASSLGRTNNEQFF
TRBD1	NA	TRBV19	TRBJ1-4	TGTGCCAGTAGTATTACAGGGGACGGTGAAAAACTGTTTTTT	CASSITGDGEKLFF
NA	NA	TRBV7-9	TRBJ2-1	TGTGCCAGCAGCTTAGCTGAGGTCCCGGGGGCCAATGAGCAGTTCTTC	CASSLAEVPGANEQFF
NA	NA	TRBV27	TRBJ1-5	TGTGCCAGCAAGACCACAGGAGGCAATCAGCCCCAGCATTTT	CASKTTGGNQPQHF
TRBD1	once	TRBV7-2	TRBJ2-7	TGTGCCAGCAGCCAGGACAGGGGGAGCTCCTACGAGCAGTACTTC	CASSQDRGSSYEQYF
TRBD2	NA	TRBV15	TRBJ2-5	TGTGCCACCAGCAGTGGACTAGCGGGAGCTGTAGAGACCCAGTACTTC	CATSSGLAGAVETQYF
TRBD1	NA	TRBV6-1	TRBJ1-6	TGTGCCACGGACAGGGGTAACTCACCCCTCCACTTT	CATDRGNSPLHF
NA	NA	TRBV19	TRBJ2-7	TGTGCCAGTAGTTCCTCGGGACTGGCCGAGCAGTACTTC	CASSSSGLAEQYF
NA	NA	TRBV2	TRBJ1-1	TGTGCCAGCGATAAAGAGACGGGGAATTTCTTGGCTTTCTTT	CASDKETGNFLAFF
NA	NA	TRBV7-2	TRBJ2-7	TGTGCCAGCAGCTTAGGCCTTTCTGGGGTCCCAATCGAGCAGTACTTC	CASSLGLSGVPIEQYF
NA	NA	TRBV15	TRBJ2-7	TGTGCCACCAGCAGAGAGGCAGGAACCTACGAGCAGTACTTC	CATSREAGTYEQYF
NA	NA	TRBV18	TRBJ2-4	TGTGCCAGCTCACCACCTGGGCGGGGAGAAAACATTCAGTACTTC	CASSPPGRGENIQYF
NA	NA	TRBV28	TRBJ1-2	TGTGCCAGCAGTTCTCTTTCCCCGTATGGCTACACCTTC	CASSSLSPYGYTF
NA	NA	TRBV6-5	TRBJ1-1	TGTGCCACCCTCGATGTGACGAACACTGAAGCTTTCTTT	CATLDVTNTEAFF
NA	NA	TRBV11-3	TRBJ2-2	TGTGCCAGCAGCTTACCAGGTCGGGACACCGGGGAGCTGTTTTTT	CASSLPGRDTGELFF
NA	once	TRBV29-1	TRBJ1-3	TGCAGCGTGCGAACGGACAGCTACTCTGGAAACACCATATATTTT	CSVRTDSYSGNTIYF
NA	NA	TRBV6-5	TRBJ1-2	TGTGCCAGCAGTTACTTGCAGAACTATGGCTACACCTTC	CASSYLQNYGYTF
NA	NA	TRBV2	TRBJ1-1	TGTGCCAGCGCACAGGGGAACACTGAAGCTTTCTTT	CASAQGNTEAFF
NA	NA	TRBV11-2	TRBJ2-3	TGTGCCAGCAGCTTAGACCCACCCCGGGGCGATACGCAGTATTTT	CASSLDPPRGDTQYF
NA	NA	TRBV14	TRBJ2-3	TGTGCCAGCAGCTTAAGCCTAGCGAGTCCCGGAGATACGCAGTATTTT	CASSLSLASPGDTQYF
NA	once	TRBV6-1	TRBJ1-1	TGTGCCAGCACGGGAGTTGACACTGAAGCTTTCTTT	CASTGVDTEAFF
NA	NA	TRBV5-1	TRBJ1-1	TGCGCCAGCGGTAACACCTTTTCGGACACTGAAGCTTTCTTT	CASGNTFSDTEAFF
NA	NA	TRBV6-1	TRBJ1-2	TGTGCCAGCAGTGAAGGGACAGTAAGCTTC	CASSEGTVSF
TRBD1	NA	TRBV5-4	TRBJ1-4	TGTGCCAGCAGCTTGTGGGGACAGGGCAAGAGGGTAAATGAAAAACTGTTTTTT	CASSLWGQGKRVNEKLFF
TRBD1	NA	TRBV27	TRBJ2-3	TGTGCCAGCAGTTTATTACAGGGGGAAACAGATACGCAGTATTTT	CASSLLQGETDTQYF
NA	NA	TRBV19	TRBJ1-5	TGTGCCAGTAGAACCTTGGACAGTAGCAATCAGCCCCAGCATTTT	CASRTLDSSNQPQHF
NA	NA	TRBV5-4	TRBJ2-1	TGTGCCAGCAGCTTGGATCCGGGGGTTGAGCAGTTCTTC	CASSLDPGVEQFF
NA	NA	TRBV5-1	TRBJ2-1	TGCGCCAGCAGCTTTAAGGATGAGCAGTTCTTC	CASSFKDEQFF
NA	once	TRBV11-2	TRBJ2-1	TGTGCCAGCAGCCCAGGGGTCCAATCCTACAATGAGCAGTTCTTC	CASSPGVQSYNEQFF
NA	NA	TRBV30	TRBJ2-3	TGTGCCTGGAGTGGTCAGCGGAGCGGCACAGATACGCAGTATTTT	CAWSGQRSGTDTQYF
TRBD2	NA	TRBV5-6	TRBJ2-5	TGTGCCAGCAGCTTGGGACTAGCGGGAGGGCCCCCCGCGTACTTC	CASSLGLAGGPPAYF
TRBD1	once	TRBV5-1	TRBJ1-1	TGCGCCAGCAGTGGGGACAGGGCATGGGAGGCTTTCTTT	CASSGDRAWEAFF
TRBD1	NA	TRBV6-5	TRBJ1-2	TGTGCCAGCAGTTCGGGACAGGGGGCAGTAAATGGCTACACCTTC	CASSSGQGAVNGYTF
TRBD1	NA	TRBV30	TRBJ2-2	TGTGCCTGGAGTGTACAAGGGACAGGGAACACCGGGGAGCTGTTTTTT	CAWSVQGTGNTGELFF
TRBD1	NA	TRBV5-8	TRBJ2-2	TGTGCCAGCAGCTTGTTTCCAGGGGGAGCTTATGGGGAGCTGTTTTTT	CASSLFPGGAYGELFF
NA	NA	TRBV25-1	TRBJ1-1	TGTGCCAGCAGAGGGGGGAGCGGGTTAGCTAGCACTGAAGCTTTCTTT	CASRGGSGLASTEAFF
TRBD1	NA	TRBV2	TRBJ1-4	TGTGCCAGCAGCCCGGGACAGGGGAATGAAAAACTGTTTTTT	CASSPGQGNEKLFF
NA	NA	TRBV6-1	TRBJ2-2	TGTGCCAGCAGGGTTTACACCGGGGAGCTGTTTTTT	CASRVYTGELFF
NA	NA	TRBV10-1	TRBJ2-7	TGCGCCAGCAGCCCGGGCCGGGCGCACGAGCAGTACTTC	CASSPGRAHEQYF
TRBD1	NA	TRBV19	TRBJ2-7	TGTGCCAGTAGTTCGATAGAAGGGACAGGTCTCGACTACGAGCAGTACTTC	CASSSIEGTGLDYEQYF
NA	NA	TRBV5-4	TRBJ2-3	TGTGCCAGCAGCTTGGCAACGGGAGGCACAGATACGCAGTATTTT	CASSLATGGTDTQYF
TRBD1	NA	TRBV27	TRBJ2-2	TGTGCCAGCAGTTCTCCCAGGGGGCGAGGGTCCGGGGAGCTGTTTTTT	CASSSPRGRGSGELFF
NA	NA	TRBV2	TRBJ1-5	TGTGCCAGCACCTTACAGGGTTTGAGCAATCAGCCCCAGCATTTT	CASTLQGLSNQPQHF
NA	NA	TRBV5-1	TRBJ2-1	TGCGCCAGCAGCTTGGGGGGAGATGAGCAGTTCTTC	CASSLGGDEQFF
TRBD2	NA	TRBV11-3	TRBJ2-3	TGTGCCAGCAGCCCCGGACTAGTAAATTCGGCAGATACGCAGTATTTT	CASSPGLVNSADTQYF
TRBD1	NA	TRBV4-1	TRBJ1-6	TGCGCCAGCAGCCCTCAGGGGGAGGGTGGGTATTCACCCCTCCACTTT	CASSPQGEGGYSPLHF
TRBD1	NA	TRBV9	TRBJ2-7	TGTGCCAGCAGCGCCGACAGGGGCGACTACGAGCAGTACTTC	CASSADRGDYEQYF
TRBD1	NA	TRBV5-6	TRBJ2-7	TGTGCCAGCAGCTTGAGTATGGGACAGGGGTACTTC	CASSLSMGQGYF